Listed here are 26 T cell receptor beta chains from one sample, sequenced in a study of T-cell reconstitution after alpha-beta-depleted transplantation in children. This sample's TCRbeta library carried unique molecular identifier barcodes. TCRdb used MiXCR to reprocess the PCR reads, holding one entry per CDR3 protein. The table includes some 500,000 distinct CDR3 sequences, about 16% detected once. Here the sequenced sample was PBMCs from the stem cell graft donor, taken from the stem cell graft. The receptors here all came from a human donor who donated a stem cell graft to a child with acute lymphoblastic leukemia.

The chain couples TRBV12-3 or TRBV12-4 to TRBJ2-1; D possibly corresponds to TRBD1 (5 bases). The V end lost 5 bases, the J end lost 13 bases, and 18 bases lay between the germline ends. The CDR3 spans 13 residues. CDR3 coding DNA: TGTGCCAGCAGTCCTTACAGGACGGTTAGCCAGTTCTTC. Its protein product is CASSPYRTVSQFF.

This clonotype was counted only a few times. The CDR3 DNA follows: TGCAGTGCCCCACTAGCGGGAGCCTACGAGCAGTACTTC. Its protein product is CSAPLAGAYEQYF. The chain joins TRBV20-1 to TRBJ2-7; 11 bases map to TRBD2. Trimming cost V 6 bases and J 2 bases; bases outside gene matches: 3. CDR1 and CDR2 (germline): DFQATT, SNEGSKA (reference sequence). The CDR3 is made up of 13 amino acids.

V is TRBV13 and J is TRBJ2-1; tentatively, D is TRBD2 (6 bases). CDR3 length: 14 amino acids. V shed 4 bases and J shed 9 bases, with 16 bases lying between them. Per the germline V gene, CDR1 is PRHDT and CDR2 is FYEKMQ (reference sequence). The DNA of the CDR3 is TGTGCCAGCAGCTCGAACGGAGGGGACGGTGAGCAGTTCTTC. Its protein is CASSSNGGDGEQFF.

This clonotype appeared many times. The chain employs TRBV7-8 and TRBJ2-1, with D unclear. CDR3 size: 17 residues. Germline V gene data show CDR1 as SGHVS and CDR2 as FQNEAQ. V lost 0 bases and J 1 base, leaving 13 bases between the germline ends. This CDR3 is CASSLAVQAMSYNEQFF. The CDR3 coding sequence is TGTGCCAGCAGCTTAGCAGTACAAGCGATGTCCTACAATGAGCAGTTCTTC.

This clonotype was counted only a few times. The gene calls are TRBV7-8 and TRBJ1-2; 8 nucleotides agree with TRBD1. Germline V gene lookup returns CDR1 SGHVS and CDR2 FQNEAQ. The CDR3 is made up of 15 amino acids. J was trimmed by 3 bases and V by 5 bases; bases with no gene match: 8. CDR3 loop: CASSPAGQGHYGYTF. The CDR3 DNA is TGTGCCAGCAGCCCCGCCGGACAGGGACACTATGGCTACACCTTC.

The chain combines TRBV12-3 or TRBV12-4 with TRBJ2-5; D possibly uses TRBD1 or TRBD2 (5 bases each). The CDR3 is made up of 16 amino acids. V lost 3 bases and J 0 bases, leaving 14 bases between the germline ends. CDR3 DNA: TGTGCCAGCAGTTTGGGTTGGGGACGGAACCAAGAGACCCAGTACTTC. It codes for CASSLGWGRNQETQYF.

This clonotype appeared a few times. The chain combines TRBV11-2 with TRBJ1-1; 10 nucleotides align to TRBD1. From germline, CDR1 is SGHAT and CDR2 FQNNGV. The CDR3 spans 20 residues. Trimming cost V 0 bases and J 0 bases; bases outside gene matches: 13. In nucleotides, the CDR3 is TGTGCCAGCAGCTTAGACTGGGTAAGGGACAGGGGAATGTTGAACACTGAAGCTTTCTTT. Protein: CASSLDWVRDRGMLNTEAFF.

This chain joins TRBV4-1 and TRBJ2-4; D may be TRBD1 (5 bases). The CDR3 sequence is 16 residues long. Trimming shortened V by 1 base and J by 8 bases, and 18 bases separated the two germline ends. Germline loops: CDR1 MGHRA, CDR2 YSYEKL. Here the CDR3 reads CASSQGIGQGSDIQYF. DNA of the CDR3: TGCGCCAGCAGCCAAGGGATTGGGCAGGGATCGGACATTCAGTACTTC.

The chain is built from TRBV3-1 and TRBJ1-4; a possible D gene is TRBD1 (5 bases). CDR1 is LGHDT, CDR2 YNNKEL, per germline (reference sequence). V lost 0 bases, J lost 6 bases, and 11 bases lay in between. This CDR3 is built from 15 residues. CDR3 nucleotide sequence: TGTGCCAGCAGCCAAGAGACAGAGAGGGATGAAAAACTGTTTTTT. This translates into CASSQETERDEKLFF.

This clonotype occurred a few times. V usage is TRBV4-2 and J usage is TRBJ1-2; no clear D. V was shortened by 0 bases and J by 2 bases, with 13 bases between the two germline ends. CDR3 length equals 16 residues. Germline V gene lookup returns CDR1 LGHNA and CDR2 YNFKEQ. The CDR3 nucleotides read TGTGCCAGCAGCCAAGATATTTTTGTCGACAACTATGGCTACACCTTC. This sequence encodes CASSQDIFVDNYGYTF.

The V call is TRBV20-1, the J call TRBJ2-7, with TRBD2 as a possible D gene (5 bases). The CDR3 contains 12 residues. With 4 bases removed from V and 0 bases from J, the gap between germline ends came to 7 bases. In germline, CDR1 is DFQATT, CDR2 SNEGSKA (reference sequence). The CDR3 coding sequence is TGCAGTGCTACTCGGGACTCCTACGAGCAGTACTTC. Its protein is CSATRDSYEQYF.

This clonotype occurred a few times. The rearrangement links TRBV4-1 to TRBJ1-1; D is uncertain. Trimming left V 2 bases short and J 1 base short, with 11 bases between. CDR1 and CDR2 (germline): MGHRA, YSYEKL. This CDR3 is 15 amino acids long. CDR3 amino acids: CASSQPGQPNTEAFF. CDR3 DNA: TGCGCCAGCAGCCAACCAGGCCAGCCGAACACTGAAGCTTTCTTT.

This clonotype came up a few times. The chain employs TRBV7-3 and TRBJ2-2, with 7 bases aligning to TRBD2. V was pared by 0 bases and J by 4 bases, with 8 bases of the junction left unmatched. The CDR3 has 17 amino acids. Germline assignment: CDR1 SGHTA and CDR2 FQGTGA. Here the CDR3 DNA reads TGTGCCAGCAGCTTAACTGGGGGAGGGCCCCGCACCGGGGAGCTGTTTTTT. This translates into CASSLTGGGPRTGELFF.

In its sample, this clonotype was seen a few times. The rearrangement uses TRBV29-1 and TRBJ2-5; the match to TRBD1 covers 8 bases. The CDR3 consists of 14 residues. The germline V gene has CDR1 SQVTM and CDR2 ANQGSEA. Unmatched junction bases numbered 6, after V lost 6 bases and J lost 0 bases. CDR3 DNA: TGCAGCGTCATGGACAGGGCTTACCAAGAGACCCAGTACTTC. Its protein product is CSVMDRAYQETQYF.

The sample holds a few counts of this clonotype. V and J are TRBV2 and TRBJ2-1; 9 nucleotides match TRBD2. Germline lookup yields CDR1 SNHLY and CDR2 FYNNEI. This CDR3 region has 15 residues. V lost 6 bases, J lost 2 bases, and 5 bases stayed unmatched. This CDR3 is CASRTGTSPYNEQFF. CDR3 DNA sequence: TGTGCCAGCAGGACCGGGACTAGCCCCTACAATGAGCAGTTCTTC.

The sample holds many counts of this clonotype. V gene TRBV29-1 combines with J gene TRBJ2-5, with D possibly TRBD2 on 6 matching bases. This CDR3 comprises 13 residues. Trimming stripped 7 bases from V and 3 bases from J, with 15 bases between. The germline CDR1 and CDR2 sequences are SQVTM and ANQGSEA. The CDR3 DNA reads as TGCAGCGGGAGGGAAGGAGGGAAAGAGACCCAGTACTTC. This translates into CSGREGGKETQYF.

This clonotype was seen a handful of times. The chain uses TRBV9 and TRBJ2-2, with D perhaps TRBD2 (6 bases). Germline values: CDR1 SGDLS, CDR2 YYNGEE. V lost 0 bases and J 3 bases, leaving 15 bases between the germline ends. The CDR3 totals 17 residues. The CDR3 sequence is CASSVAREVRHTGELFF. The CDR3, as DNA: TGTGCCAGCAGCGTAGCGAGGGAGGTGCGGCACACCGGGGAGCTGTTTTTT.

This chain connects TRBV14 to TRBJ2-1, with 12 nucleotides matching TRBD2. V lost 5 bases to trimming and J lost 0 bases; unmatched junction nucleotides: 5. Germline values: CDR1 SGHDN, CDR2 FVKESK. The CDR3 loop spans 17 amino acids. CDR3 region: CASSGTSGFSSYNEQFF. As DNA, the CDR3 is TGTGCCAGCAGCGGGACTAGCGGGTTCAGCTCCTACAATGAGCAGTTCTTC.

The chain uses TRBV4-1 and TRBJ1-2; D uncertain. The germline V and J ends were trimmed by 1 base and 4 bases, with 10 bases remaining between them. The CDR3 sequence is 14 residues long. CDR1 is MGHRA, CDR2 YSYEKL, per germline. Here the CDR3 reads CASSQGTGSYGYTF. In nucleotides, the CDR3 is TGCGCCAGCAGCCAAGGAACGGGGTCCTATGGCTACACCTTC.

This clonotype was recorded a few times. This chain connects TRBV6-2 or TRBV6-3 to TRBJ1-2; 7 bases map to TRBD1. CDR1 is MNHEY, CDR2 SVGEGT, per germline. V lost 4 bases and J lost 3; bases outside the gene matches: 5. CDR3 length equals 14 residues. Here the CDR3 reads CASSSPGTDYGYTF. In DNA form, the CDR3 reads TGTGCCAGCAGTTCTCCCGGGACAGACTATGGCTACACCTTC.

The V gene is TRBV7-9, the J gene TRBJ2-7; D remains ambiguous. The CDR3 sequence is 13 residues long. Germline-derived CDR1 and CDR2 are SEHNR and FQNEAQ (reference sequence). Trimming cost V 5 bases and J 6 bases, with 14 bases left between them. CDR3 in amino acids: CASSPPRSLEQYF. In nucleotides, the CDR3 is TGTGCCAGCAGCCCCCCCAGGTCCCTCGAGCAGTACTTC.

This clonotype was picked up a small number of times. The chain uses TRBV5-1 and TRBJ1-2; perhaps TRBD1 as D (6 bases). This CDR3 comprises 13 residues. Germline lookup yields CDR1 SGHRS and CDR2 YFSETQ. Trimming took off 4 bases at V and 8 bases at J, with 15 bases between the two ends. As DNA, the CDR3 is TGCGCCAGCAGCCGGACAGTTCCCGAAGGCTACACCTTC. Translated: CASSRTVPEGYTF.

V gene TRBV7-9 combines with J gene TRBJ1-1, with D perhaps matching TRBD1 (6 bases). V was pared by 8 bases and J by 0 bases, with 22 bases between. CDR1 is SEHNR, CDR2 FQNEAQ, per germline (reference sequence). The CDR3 is 17 residues long. Here the CDR3 reads CASVLPGAAIMNTEAFF. The CDR3 DNA is TGTGCCAGCGTATTGCCAGGGGCCGCAATAATGAACACTGAAGCTTTCTTT.

This clonotype was recorded many times. This chain uses TRBV4-2 with TRBJ1-2; the match to TRBD1 covers 8 bases. The CDR3 is 15 residues long. With 3 bases clipped from V and 1 base from J, the junction kept 4 bases outside the gene matches. The germline CDR1 and CDR2 sequences are LGHNA and YNFKEQ. CDR3 DNA sequence: TGTGCCAGCAGCCATCTGACAGGGGTTAACTATGGCTACACCTTC. Translated: CASSHLTGVNYGYTF.

The chain links TRBV29-1 to TRBJ1-1; 7 bases line up with TRBD1. V shed 0 bases, J shed 6 bases, and the junction held 4 bases outside the gene matches. Germline-derived CDR1 and CDR2 are SQVTM and ANQGSEA. The CDR3 covers 13 residues. The CDR3, as DNA: TGCAGCGTTGAAGACAGGGGGGGGTCTGAAGCTTTCTTT. Encoded protein: CSVEDRGGSEAFF. Full variable domain (rest looked up from reference TRBV29-1 and TRBJ1-1): SAVISQKPSRDICQRGTSLTIQCQVDSQVTMMFWYRQQPGQSLTLIATANQGSEATYESGFVIDKFPISRPNLTFSTLTVSNMSPEDSSIYLCSVEDRGGSEAFFGQGTRLTVV.

In its sample, this clonotype was seen a few times. V gene TRBV6-5 combines with J gene TRBJ2-1; D might be TRBD2 (6 bases). CDR3 size: 17 residues. V lost 6 bases, J lost 8 bases, and 26 bases lay in between. The germline V gene has CDR1 MNHEY and CDR2 SVGAGI. CDR3 loop: CASSYSSEGWGRDEQFF. In DNA form, the CDR3 reads TGTGCCAGCAGCTATTCCTCGGAGGGTTGGGGTAGGGATGAGCAGTTCTTC.